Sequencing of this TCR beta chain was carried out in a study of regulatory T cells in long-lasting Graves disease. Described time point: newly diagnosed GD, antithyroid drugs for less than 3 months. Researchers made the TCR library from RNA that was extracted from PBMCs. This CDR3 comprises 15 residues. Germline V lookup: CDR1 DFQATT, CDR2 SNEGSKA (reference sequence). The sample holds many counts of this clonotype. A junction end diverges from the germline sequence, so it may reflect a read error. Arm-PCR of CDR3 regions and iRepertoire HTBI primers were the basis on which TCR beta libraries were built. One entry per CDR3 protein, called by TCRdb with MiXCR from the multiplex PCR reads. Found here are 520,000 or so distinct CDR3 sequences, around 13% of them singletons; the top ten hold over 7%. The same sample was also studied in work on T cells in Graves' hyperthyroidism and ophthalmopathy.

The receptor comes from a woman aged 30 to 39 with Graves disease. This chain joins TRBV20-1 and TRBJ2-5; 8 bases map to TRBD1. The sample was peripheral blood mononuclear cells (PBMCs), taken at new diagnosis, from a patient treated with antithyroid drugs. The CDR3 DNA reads TGCAGTGCTAGAAAGGCGGTAGTGGGACAGGATTTTTTGGACTTC. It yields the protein CSARKAVVGQDFLDF.